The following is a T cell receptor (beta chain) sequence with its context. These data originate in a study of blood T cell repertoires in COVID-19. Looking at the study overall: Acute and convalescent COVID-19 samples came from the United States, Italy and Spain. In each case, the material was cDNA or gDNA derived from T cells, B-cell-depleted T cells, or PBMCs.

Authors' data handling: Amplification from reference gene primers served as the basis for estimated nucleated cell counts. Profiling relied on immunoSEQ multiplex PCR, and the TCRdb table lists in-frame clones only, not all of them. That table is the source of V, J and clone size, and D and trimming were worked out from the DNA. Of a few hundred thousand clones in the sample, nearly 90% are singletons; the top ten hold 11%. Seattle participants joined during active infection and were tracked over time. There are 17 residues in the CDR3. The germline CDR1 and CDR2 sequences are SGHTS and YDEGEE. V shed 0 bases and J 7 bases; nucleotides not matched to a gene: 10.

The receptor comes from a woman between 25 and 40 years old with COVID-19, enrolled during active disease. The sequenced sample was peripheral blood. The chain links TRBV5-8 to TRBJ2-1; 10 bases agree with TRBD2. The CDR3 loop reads CASSLALVAGGLNEQFF. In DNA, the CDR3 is TGTGCCAGCAGCTTGGCCTTGGTAGCGGGGGGCCTTAATGAGCAGTTCTTC.